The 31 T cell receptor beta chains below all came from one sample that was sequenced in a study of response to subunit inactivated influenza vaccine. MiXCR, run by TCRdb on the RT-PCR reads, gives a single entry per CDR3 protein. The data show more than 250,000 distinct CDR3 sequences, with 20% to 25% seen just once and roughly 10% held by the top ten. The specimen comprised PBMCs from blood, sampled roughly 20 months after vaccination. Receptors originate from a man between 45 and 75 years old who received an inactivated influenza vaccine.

The CDR3 region is CASSQLKGTGDTQYF. The CDR3 coding sequence is TGTGCCAGCAGCCAATTGAAGGGCACGGGAGATACGCAGTATTTT. This chain connects TRBV16 to TRBJ2-3; no reliable D call. The V end was cut by 1 base, the J end by 5 bases, with 13 bases between. Germline CDR1 is KGHSY and CDR2 is FQNENV. The length of the CDR3 is 15 residues.

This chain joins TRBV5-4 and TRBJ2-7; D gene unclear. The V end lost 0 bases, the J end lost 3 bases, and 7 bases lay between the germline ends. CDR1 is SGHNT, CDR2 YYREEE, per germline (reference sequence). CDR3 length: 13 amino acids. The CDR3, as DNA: TGTGCCAGCAGCTTGGTTGGGGACTACGAGCAGTACTTC. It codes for CASSLVGDYEQYF.

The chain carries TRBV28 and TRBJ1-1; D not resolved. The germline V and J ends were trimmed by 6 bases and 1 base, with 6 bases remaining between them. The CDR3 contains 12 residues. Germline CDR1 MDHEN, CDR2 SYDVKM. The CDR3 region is CASRRGNTEAFF. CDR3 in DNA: TGTGCCAGCAGGCGGGGGAACACTGAAGCTTTCTTT.

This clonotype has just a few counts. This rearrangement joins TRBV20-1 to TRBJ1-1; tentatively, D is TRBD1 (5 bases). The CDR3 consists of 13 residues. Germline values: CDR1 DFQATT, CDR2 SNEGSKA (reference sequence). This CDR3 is CSGSRGVNTEAFF. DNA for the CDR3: TGCAGCGGTAGCCGGGGGGTGAACACTGAAGCTTTCTTT.

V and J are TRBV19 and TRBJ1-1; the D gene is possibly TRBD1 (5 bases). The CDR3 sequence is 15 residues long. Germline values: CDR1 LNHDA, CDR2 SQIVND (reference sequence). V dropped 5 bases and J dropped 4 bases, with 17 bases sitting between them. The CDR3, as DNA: TGTGCCAGTAGTGGGGCGCGGGGGTACGGCACTGAAGCTTTCTTT. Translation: CASSGARGYGTEAFF.

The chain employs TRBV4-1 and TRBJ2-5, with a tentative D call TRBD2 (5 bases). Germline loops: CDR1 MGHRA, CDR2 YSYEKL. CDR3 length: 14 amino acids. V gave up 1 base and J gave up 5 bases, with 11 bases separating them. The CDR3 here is CASSQVGESETQYF. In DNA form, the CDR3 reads TGCGCCAGCAGCCAAGTTGGGGAGAGTGAGACCCAGTACTTC.

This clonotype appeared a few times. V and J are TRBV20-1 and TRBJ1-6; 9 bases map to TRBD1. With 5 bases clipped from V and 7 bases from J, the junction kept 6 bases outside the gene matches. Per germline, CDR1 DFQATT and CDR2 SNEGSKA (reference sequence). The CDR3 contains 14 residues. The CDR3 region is CSAVAGTGNSPLHF. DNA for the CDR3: TGCAGTGCTGTCGCCGGGACAGGGAATTCACCCCTCCACTTT.

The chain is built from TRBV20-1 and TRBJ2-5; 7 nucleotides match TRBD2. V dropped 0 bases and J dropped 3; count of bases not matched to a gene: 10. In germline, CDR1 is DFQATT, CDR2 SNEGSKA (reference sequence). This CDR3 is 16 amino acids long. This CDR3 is CSARDVGRAAEETQYF. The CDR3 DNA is TGCAGTGCTAGAGATGTGGGGAGGGCGGCGGAAGAGACCCAGTACTTC.

The CDR3 bases are TGTGCCAGCAGCTTAGGTGTTATTAGTTTTTTCGAGAACACTGAAGCTTTCTTT. This sequence encodes CASSLGVISFFENTEAFF. The genes are TRBV11-1 and TRBJ1-1; D gene uncertain. From germline, CDR1 is SGHAT and CDR2 FQDESV (reference sequence). The CDR3 length is 18 residues. Trimming left V 1 base short and J 1 base short, with 19 bases between. The full variable domain, with the rest looked up from reference TRBV11-1 and TRBJ1-1, is EAEVAQSPRYKITEKSQAVAFWCDPISGHATLYWYRQILGQGPELLVQFQDESVVDDSQLPKDRFSAERLKGVDSTLKIQPAELGDSAMYLCASSLGVISFFENTEAFFGQGTRLTVV.

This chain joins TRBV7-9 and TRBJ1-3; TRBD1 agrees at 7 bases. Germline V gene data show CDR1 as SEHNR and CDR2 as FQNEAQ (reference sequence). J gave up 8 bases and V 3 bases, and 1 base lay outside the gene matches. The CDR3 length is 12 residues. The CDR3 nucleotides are TGTGCCAGCAGCTTTACAGGGGACACCATATATTTT. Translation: CASSFTGDTIYF.

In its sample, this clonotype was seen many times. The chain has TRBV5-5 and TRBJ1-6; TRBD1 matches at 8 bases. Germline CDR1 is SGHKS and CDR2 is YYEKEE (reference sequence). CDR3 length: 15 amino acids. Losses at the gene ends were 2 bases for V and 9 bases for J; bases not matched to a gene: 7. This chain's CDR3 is CASSFSGTGGSPLHF. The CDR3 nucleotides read TGTGCCAGCAGCTTCTCCGGGACAGGAGGTTCACCCCTCCACTTT.

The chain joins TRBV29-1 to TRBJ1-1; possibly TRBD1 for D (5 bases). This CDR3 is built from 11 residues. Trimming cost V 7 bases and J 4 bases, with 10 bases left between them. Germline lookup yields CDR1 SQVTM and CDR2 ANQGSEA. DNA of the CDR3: TGCAGCGGGGGGGTCGGCACTGAAGCTTTCTTT. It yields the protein CSGGVGTEAFF.

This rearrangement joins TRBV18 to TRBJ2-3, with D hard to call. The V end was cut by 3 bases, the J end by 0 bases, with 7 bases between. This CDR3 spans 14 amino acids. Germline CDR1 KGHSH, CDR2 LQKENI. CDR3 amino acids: CASSPRSSTDTQYF. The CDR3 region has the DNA TGTGCCAGCTCACCGCGGAGCAGCACAGATACGCAGTATTTT. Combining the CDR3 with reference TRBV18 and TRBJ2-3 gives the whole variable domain NAGVMQNPRHLVRRRGQEARLRCSPMKGHSHVYWYRQLPEEGLKFMVYLQKENIIDESGMPKERFSAEFPKEGPSILRIQQVVRGDSAAYFCASSPRSSTDTQYFGPGTRLTVL.

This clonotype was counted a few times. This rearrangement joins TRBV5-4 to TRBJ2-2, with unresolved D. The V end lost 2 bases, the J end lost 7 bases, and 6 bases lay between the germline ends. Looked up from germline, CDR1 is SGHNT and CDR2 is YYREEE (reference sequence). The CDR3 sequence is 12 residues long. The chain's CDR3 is CASSFMGGELFF. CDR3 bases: TGTGCCAGCAGCTTCATGGGCGGGGAGCTGTTTTTT.

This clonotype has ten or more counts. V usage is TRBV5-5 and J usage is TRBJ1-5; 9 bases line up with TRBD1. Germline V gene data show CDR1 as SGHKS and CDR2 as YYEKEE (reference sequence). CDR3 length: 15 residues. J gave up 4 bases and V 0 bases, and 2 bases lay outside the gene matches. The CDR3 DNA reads TGTGCCAGCAGCTTGGGCGGGACAGGGAATCAGCCCCAGCATTTT. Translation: CASSLGGTGNQPQHF.

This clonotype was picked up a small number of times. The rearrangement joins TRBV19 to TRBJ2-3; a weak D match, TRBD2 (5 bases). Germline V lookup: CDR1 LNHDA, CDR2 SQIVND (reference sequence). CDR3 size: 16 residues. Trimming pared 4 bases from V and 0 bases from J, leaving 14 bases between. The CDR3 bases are TGTGCCAGTAGTACCGGACGGGATCCGAGCACAGATACGCAGTATTTT. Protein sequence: CASSTGRDPSTDTQYF. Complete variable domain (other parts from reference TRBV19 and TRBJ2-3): DGGITQSPKYLFRKEGQNVTLSCEQNLNHDAMYWYRQDPGQGLRLIYYSQIVNDFQKGDIAEGYSVSREKKESFPLTVTSAQKNPTAFYLCASSTGRDPSTDTQYFGPGTRLTVL.

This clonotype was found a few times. CDR3 sequence reads: CASSLRGQSNSPLHF. As DNA, the CDR3 is TGTGCCAGCAGCCTCAGGGGGCAGAGTAATTCACCCCTCCACTTT. This chain links TRBV2 with TRBJ1-6, with 8 bases fitting TRBD1. The V and J ends lost 6 bases and 6 bases, in that order; junction bases with no gene match: 7. In germline, CDR1 is SNHLY, CDR2 FYNNEI. This CDR3 contains 15 residues.

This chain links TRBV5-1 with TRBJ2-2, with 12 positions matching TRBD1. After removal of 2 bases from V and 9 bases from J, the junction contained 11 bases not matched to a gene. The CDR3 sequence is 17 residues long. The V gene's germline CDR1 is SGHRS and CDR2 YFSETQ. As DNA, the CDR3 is TGCGCCAGCAGCTTAGCTCCCGGGACAGGGGGCGTCTGGGAGCTGTTTTTT. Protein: CASSLAPGTGGVWELFF.

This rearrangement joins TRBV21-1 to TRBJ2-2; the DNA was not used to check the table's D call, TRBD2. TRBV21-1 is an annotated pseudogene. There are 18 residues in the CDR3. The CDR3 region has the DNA TGTGCCAGCAGCAAAGGATTCGCGACTAGCGGGAGCACCGGGGAGCTGTTTTTT. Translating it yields CASSKGFATSGSTGELFF.

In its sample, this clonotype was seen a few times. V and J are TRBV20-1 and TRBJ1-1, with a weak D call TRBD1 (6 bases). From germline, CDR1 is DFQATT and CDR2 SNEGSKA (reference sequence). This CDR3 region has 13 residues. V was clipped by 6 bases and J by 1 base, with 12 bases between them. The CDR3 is CSALRTANTEAFF. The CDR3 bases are TGCAGTGCACTCAGGACAGCGAACACTGAAGCTTTCTTT.

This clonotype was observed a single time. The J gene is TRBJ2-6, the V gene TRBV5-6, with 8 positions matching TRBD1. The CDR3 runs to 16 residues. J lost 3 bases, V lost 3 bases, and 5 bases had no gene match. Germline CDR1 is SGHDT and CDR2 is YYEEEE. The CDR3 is CASSYGQGGGANVLTF. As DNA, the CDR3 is TGTGCCAGCAGCTATGGACAGGGAGGTGGGGCCAACGTCCTGACTTTC.

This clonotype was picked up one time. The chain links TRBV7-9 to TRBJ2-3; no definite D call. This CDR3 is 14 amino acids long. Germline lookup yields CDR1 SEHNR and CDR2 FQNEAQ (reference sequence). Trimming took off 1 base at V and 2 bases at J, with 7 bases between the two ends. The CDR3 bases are TGTGCCAGCAGCTTAGTTGCCATCACAGATACGCAGTATTTT. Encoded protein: CASSLVAITDTQYF.

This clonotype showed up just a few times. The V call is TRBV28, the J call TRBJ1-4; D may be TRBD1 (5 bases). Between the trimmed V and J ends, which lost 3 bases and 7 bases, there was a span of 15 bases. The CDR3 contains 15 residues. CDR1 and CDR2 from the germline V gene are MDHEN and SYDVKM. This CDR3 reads CASSLLGTAGEKLFF. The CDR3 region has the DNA TGTGCCAGCAGTTTGCTCGGGACCGCGGGTGAAAAACTGTTTTTT.

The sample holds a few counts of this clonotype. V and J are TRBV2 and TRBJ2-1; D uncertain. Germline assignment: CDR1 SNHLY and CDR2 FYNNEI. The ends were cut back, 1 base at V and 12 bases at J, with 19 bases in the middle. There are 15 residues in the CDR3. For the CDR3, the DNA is TGTGCCAGCAGTGAAGTGGCCTACGCCTCGGGTGGGCAGTTCTTC. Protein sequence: CASSEVAYASGGQFF. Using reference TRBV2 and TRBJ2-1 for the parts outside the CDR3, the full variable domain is EPEVTQTPSHQVTQMGQEVILRCVPISNHLYFYWYRQILGQKVEFLVSFYNNEISEKSEIFDDQFSVERPDGSNFTLKIRSTKLEDSAMYFCASSEVAYASGGQFFGPGTRLTVL.

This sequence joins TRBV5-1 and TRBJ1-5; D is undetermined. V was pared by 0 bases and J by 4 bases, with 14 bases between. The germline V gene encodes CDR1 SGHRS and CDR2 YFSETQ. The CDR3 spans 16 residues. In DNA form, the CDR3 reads TGCGCCAGCAGCTTGGGACCCGCGGGTCCTAATCAGCCCCAGCATTTT. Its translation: CASSLGPAGPNQPQHF. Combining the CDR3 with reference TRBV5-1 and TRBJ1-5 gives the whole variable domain KAGVTQTPRYLIKTRGQQVTLSCSPISGHRSVSWYQQTPGQGLQFLFEYFSETQRNKGNFPGRFSGRQFSNSRSEMNVSTLELGDSALYLCASSLGPAGPNQPQHFGDGTRLSIL.

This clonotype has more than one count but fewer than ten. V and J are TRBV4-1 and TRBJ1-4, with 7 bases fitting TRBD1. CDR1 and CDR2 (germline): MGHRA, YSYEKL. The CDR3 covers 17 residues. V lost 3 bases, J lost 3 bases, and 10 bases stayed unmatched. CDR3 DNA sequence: TGCGCCAGCAGCCACCTGACAGGGAGGAGGGCTAATGAAAAACTGTTTTTT. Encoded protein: CASSHLTGRRANEKLFF.

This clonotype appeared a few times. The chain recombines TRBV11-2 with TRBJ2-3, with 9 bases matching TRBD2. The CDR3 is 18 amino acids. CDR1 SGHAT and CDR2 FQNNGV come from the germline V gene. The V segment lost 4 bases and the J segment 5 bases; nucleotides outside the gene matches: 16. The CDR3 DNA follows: TGTGCCAGCAGCTCCCCCTCCGGGCGGGAGGGCCCCGGAGATACGCAGTATTTT. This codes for CASSSPSGREGPGDTQYF.

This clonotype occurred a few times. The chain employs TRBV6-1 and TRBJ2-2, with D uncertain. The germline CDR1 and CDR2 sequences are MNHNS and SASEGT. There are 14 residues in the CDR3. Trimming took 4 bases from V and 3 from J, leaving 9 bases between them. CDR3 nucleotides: TGTGCCAGCAGTGGGGAACTGCACACCGGGGAGCTGTTTTTT. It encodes CASSGELHTGELFF.

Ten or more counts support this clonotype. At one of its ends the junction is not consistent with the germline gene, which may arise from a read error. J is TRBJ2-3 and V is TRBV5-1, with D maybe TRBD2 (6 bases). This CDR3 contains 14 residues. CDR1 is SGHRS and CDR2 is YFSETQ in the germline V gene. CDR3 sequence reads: CASSLSGSTDTQYF. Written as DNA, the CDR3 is TGTGCCAGCAGCCTCAGCGGGAGCACAGATACGCAGTATTTT. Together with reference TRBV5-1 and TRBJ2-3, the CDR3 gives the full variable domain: KAGVTQTPRYLIKTRGQQVTLSCSPISGHRSVSWYQQTPGQGLQFLFEYFSETQRNKGNFPGRFSGRQFSNSRSEMNVSTLELGDSALYLCASSLSGSTDTQYFGPGTRLTVL.

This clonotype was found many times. The CDR3 DNA reads TGTGCCAGCAGCGCCCTCGGGGGGACTGAAGCTTTCTTT. As protein: CASSALGGTEAFF. The chain is built from TRBV9 and TRBJ1-1; tentatively, D is TRBD1 (5 bases). This CDR3 contains 13 residues. V gave up 3 bases and J gave up 5 bases, with 11 bases separating them. The germline V gene encodes CDR1 SGDLS and CDR2 YYNGEE.

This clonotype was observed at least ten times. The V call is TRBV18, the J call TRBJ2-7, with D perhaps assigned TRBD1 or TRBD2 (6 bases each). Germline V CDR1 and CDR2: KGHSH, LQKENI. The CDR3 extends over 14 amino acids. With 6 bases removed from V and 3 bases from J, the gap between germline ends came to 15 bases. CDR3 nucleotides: TGTGCCAGCTCTCCCGTCGGGGGCTACTACGAGCAGTACTTC. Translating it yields CASSPVGGYYEQYF.